This T cell receptor (beta chain) comes out of a study of T cell changes during pregnancy in multiple sclerosis. This CDR3 has 16 residues. The V and J ends lost 5 bases and 3 bases, in that order; junction bases with no gene match: 5. Germline V gene data show CDR1 as MDHEN and CDR2 as SYDVKM. Generated by immunoSEQ multiplex PCR, the TCRdb table keeps only in-frame clones and is missing some. The sample lists 60,000 to 75,000 clones, under 95% occurring once. The sequence was obtained from a female donor with multiple sclerosis, enrolled in a pregnancy study. Sequencing was performed on CD8+ T cells from peripheral blood mononuclear cells, taken in the second trimester of pregnancy. The chain uses TRBV28 and TRBJ1-5; 12 positions agree with TRBD1. CDR3 coding DNA: TGTGCCAGCAGTCTCGGGACAGGGGGCTACAATCAGCCCCAGCATTTT. It translates to CASSLGTGGYNQPQHF.